A selection of T cell receptor beta chains follows, all from one sample in a study of immune evolution from preneoplasia to lung adenocarcinoma. The data were produced by immunoSEQ multiplex PCR, yet TCRdb's version contains in-frame clones alone and is incomplete. The repertoire has about 3,600 clones, 76% of them found once; the top ten carry roughly 12%. The material sequenced was FFPE lung adenocarcinoma in situ tissue. The receptors derive from a person aged 60 to 80 with lung adenocarcinoma. Each CDR3 is given without its conserved first and last residue.

v_call cdr3_aa
TRBV28 ASSFGTSGTYEQY
TRBV28 ASSLPVAGNYRANVLT
TRBV5-1 ASSLAPYEQY
TRBV27 ASSLVGRAEETQY
TRBV4-2 ASSESYRGSFGNTIY
TRBV5-1 ASSSMTGAYNEQF
TRBV9 ASSADRTRWGTQY
TRBV7-9 ASSLGPGQGSRSSYEQY
TRBV10-3 AIRGGPSGGATDTQY
TRBV2 ASRRAGRDADTQY
TRBV27 ASSLSVGPYGYT
TRBV5-1 ASSPLGGEAF
TRBV7-2 ASSFTSGGSEQY
TRBV4-1 ASSQDPSGGRLAKNIQY
TRBV18 ASSPGGENEKLF
TRBV6-5 ASSFRTTGGVEAF
TRBV5-1 ASSITTGQEEQF
TRBV21-1 ASSKGMGHTNTEAF
TRBV6-6 ASSYVGGEAF
TRBV4-1 ASSQSPGTHSYEQY
TRBV9 ASSPGGNTIY
TRBV30 AWRGIAEQY
TRBV18 ASSPQAGTNEKLF
TRBV14 ASSQGVGLVSWASLAYEQY
TRBV9 ASSVGGQGLGNTIY
TRBV29-1 SVAGTGRDTQY
TRBV7-8 ASSPVNSYEQY
TRBV18 ASSNYQETQY